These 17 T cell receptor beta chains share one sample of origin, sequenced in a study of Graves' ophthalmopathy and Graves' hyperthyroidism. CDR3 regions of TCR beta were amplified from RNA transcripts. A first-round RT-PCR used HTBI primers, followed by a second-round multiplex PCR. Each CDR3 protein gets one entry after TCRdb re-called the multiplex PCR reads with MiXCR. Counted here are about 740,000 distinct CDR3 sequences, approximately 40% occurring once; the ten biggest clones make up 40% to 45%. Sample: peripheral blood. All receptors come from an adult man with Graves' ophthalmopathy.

The CDR3 bases are TGTGCCAGCAGCTCATACAGGGGGGACTACGAGCAGTACTTC. It specifies CASSSYRGDYEQYF. V is TRBV11-2 and J is TRBJ2-7, with 8 bases aligning to TRBD1. This CDR3 spans 14 amino acids. Germline assignment: CDR1 SGHAT and CDR2 FQNNGV. Losses at the gene ends were 4 bases for V and 3 bases for J; bases not matched to a gene: 5.

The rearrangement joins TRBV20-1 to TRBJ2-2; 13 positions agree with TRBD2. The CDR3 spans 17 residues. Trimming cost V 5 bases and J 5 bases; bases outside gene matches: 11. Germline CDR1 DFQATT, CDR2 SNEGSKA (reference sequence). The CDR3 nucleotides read TGCAGTGCTCAAGCCGGGACTAGCGGGGATGGGACCGGGGAGCTGTTTTTT. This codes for CSAQAGTSGDGTGELFF.

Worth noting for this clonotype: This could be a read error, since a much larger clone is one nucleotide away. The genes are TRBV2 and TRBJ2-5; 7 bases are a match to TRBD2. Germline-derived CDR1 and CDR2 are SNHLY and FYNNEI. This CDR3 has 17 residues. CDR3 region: CASSESAAGRAGEAQYF. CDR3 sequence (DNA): TGTGCCAGCAGTGAATCGGCAGCGGGAAGGGCGGGAGAGGCCCAGTACTTC.

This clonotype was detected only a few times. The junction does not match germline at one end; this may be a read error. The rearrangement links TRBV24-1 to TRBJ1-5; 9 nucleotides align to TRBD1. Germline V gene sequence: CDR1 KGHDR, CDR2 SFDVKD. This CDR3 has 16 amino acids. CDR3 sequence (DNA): TGTGCCAGCAGTTACCTCACAGGGGGCGGCAATCAGCCCCAGCATTTT. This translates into CASSYLTGGGNQPQHF.

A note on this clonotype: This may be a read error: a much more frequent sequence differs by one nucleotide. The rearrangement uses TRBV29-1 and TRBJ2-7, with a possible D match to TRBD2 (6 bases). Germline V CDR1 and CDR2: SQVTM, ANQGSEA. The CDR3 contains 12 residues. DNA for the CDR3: TGCAGCGTAATGCGGGACGTTGAGGGGCAGCACTTC. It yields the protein CSVMRDVEGQHF.

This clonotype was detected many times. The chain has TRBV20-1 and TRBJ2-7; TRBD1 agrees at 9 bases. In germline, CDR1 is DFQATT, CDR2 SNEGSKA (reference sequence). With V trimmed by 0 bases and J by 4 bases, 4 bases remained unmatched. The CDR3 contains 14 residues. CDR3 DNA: TGCAGTGCTAGAGATCACAGGGGGCAATACGAGCAGTACTTC. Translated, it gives CSARDHRGQYEQYF.

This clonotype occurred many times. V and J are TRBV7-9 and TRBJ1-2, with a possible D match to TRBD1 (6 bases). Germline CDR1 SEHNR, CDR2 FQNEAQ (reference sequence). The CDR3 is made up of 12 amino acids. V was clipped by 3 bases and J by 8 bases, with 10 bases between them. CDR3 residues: CASSLPGEGYTF. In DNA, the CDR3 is TGTGCCAGCAGCTTGCCAGGGGAAGGCTACACCTTC.

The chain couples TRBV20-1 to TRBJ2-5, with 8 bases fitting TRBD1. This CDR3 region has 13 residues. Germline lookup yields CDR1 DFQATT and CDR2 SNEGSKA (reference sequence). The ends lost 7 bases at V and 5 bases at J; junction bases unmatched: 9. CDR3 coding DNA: TGCAGTGAATGGGACAGGCCCACTGAGACCCAGTACTTC. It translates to CSEWDRPTETQYF.

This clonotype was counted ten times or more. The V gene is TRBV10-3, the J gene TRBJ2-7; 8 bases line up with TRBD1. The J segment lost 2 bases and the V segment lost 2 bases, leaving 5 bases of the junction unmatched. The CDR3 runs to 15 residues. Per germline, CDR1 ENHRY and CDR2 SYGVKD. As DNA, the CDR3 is TGTGCCATCAGTGAGACCGGACAGGGCGCCTACGAGCAGTACTTC. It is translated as CAISETGQGAYEQYF.

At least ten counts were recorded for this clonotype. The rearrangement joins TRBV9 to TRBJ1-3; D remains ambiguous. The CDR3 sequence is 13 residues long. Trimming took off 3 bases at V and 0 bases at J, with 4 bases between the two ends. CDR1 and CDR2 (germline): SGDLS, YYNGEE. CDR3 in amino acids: CASSADSGNTIYF. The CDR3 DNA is TGTGCCAGCAGCGCCGACTCTGGAAACACCATATATTTT.

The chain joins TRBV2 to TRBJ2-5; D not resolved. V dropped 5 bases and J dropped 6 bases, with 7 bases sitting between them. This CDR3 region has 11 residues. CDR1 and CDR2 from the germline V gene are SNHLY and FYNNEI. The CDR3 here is CASSTEKTQYF. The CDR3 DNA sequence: TGTGCCAGCAGTACGGAAAAGACCCAGTACTTC.

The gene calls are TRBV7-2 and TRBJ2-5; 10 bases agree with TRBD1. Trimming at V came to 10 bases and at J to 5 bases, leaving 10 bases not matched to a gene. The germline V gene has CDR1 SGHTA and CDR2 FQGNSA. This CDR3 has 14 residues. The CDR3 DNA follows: TGTGCCAATTCAAGGGACAGGGGTGTGGAGACCCAGTACTTC. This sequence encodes CANSRDRGVETQYF.

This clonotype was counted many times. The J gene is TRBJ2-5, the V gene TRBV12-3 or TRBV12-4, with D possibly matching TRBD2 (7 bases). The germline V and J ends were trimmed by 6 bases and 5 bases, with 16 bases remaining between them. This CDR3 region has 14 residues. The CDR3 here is CASSLAGAEETQYF. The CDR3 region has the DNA TGTGCCAGCAGCCTCGCGGGGGCGGAGGAGACCCAGTACTTC.

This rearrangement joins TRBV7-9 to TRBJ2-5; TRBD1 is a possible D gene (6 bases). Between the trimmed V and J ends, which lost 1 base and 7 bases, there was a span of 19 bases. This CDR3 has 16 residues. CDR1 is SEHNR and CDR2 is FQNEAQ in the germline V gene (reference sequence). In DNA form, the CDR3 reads TGTGCCAGCAGCTTAGAACAGGGAAGGGTCGCTGGGACCCAGTACTTC. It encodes CASSLEQGRVAGTQYF.

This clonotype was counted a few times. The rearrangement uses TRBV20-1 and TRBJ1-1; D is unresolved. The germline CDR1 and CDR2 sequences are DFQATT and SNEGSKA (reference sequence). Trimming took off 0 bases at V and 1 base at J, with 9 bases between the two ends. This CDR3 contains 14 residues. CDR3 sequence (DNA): TGCAGTGCTAGAGATCTGGCGGAGAACACTGAAGCTTTCTTT. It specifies CSARDLAENTEAFF.

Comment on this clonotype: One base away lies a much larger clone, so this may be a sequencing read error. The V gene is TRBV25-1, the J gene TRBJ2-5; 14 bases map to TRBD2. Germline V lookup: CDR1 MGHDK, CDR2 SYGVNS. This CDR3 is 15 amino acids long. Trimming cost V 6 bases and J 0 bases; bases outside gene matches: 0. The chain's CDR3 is CASRGLAGDQETQYF. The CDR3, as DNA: TGTGCCAGCAGGGGACTAGCGGGGGACCAAGAGACCCAGTACTTC.

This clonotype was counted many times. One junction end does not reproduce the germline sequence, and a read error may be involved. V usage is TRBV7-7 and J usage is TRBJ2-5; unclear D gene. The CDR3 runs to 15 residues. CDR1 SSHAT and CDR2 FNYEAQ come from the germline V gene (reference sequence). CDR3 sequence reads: CASSLVVGSQETQYF. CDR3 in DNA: TGTGCTAGCAGCTTAGTCGTGGGCAGCCAAGAGACCCAGTACTTC.